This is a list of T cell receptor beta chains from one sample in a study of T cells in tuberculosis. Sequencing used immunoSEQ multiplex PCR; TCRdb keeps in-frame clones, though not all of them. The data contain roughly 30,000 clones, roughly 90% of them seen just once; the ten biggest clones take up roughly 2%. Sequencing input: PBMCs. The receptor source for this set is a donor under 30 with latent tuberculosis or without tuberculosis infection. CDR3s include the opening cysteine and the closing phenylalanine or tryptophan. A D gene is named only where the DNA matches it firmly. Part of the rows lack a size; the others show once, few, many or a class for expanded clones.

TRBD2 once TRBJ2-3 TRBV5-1 CASSLGFRTSGSTDTQYF TGCGCCAGCAGCTTAGGATTCAGGACTAGCGGGAGTACAGATACGCAGTATTTT
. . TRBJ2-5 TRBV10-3 CAISDQGLETQYF TGTGCCATCAGTGATCAGGGACTGGAGACCCAGTACTTC
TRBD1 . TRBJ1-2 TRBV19 CATTGQGYGYTF TGTGCCACTACGGGACAGGGGTATGGCTACACCTTC
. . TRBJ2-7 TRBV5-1 CASSFNSQNYEQYF TGCGCCAGCAGCTTTAATTCTCAGAACTACGAGCAGTACTTC
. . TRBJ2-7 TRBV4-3 CASSQGGGDFSYEQYF TGCGCCAGCAGCCAAGGCGGCGGTGACTTTTCCTACGAGCAGTACTTC
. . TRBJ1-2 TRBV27 CASKGLGPYGYTF TGTGCCAGCAAGGGGCTTGGCCCCTATGGCTACACCTTC
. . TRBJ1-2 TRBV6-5 CASSYPGKGMIGYTF TGTGCCAGCAGTTACCCCGGGAAAGGGATGATTGGCTACACCTTC
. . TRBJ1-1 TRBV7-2 CASSLLTGSTEAFF TGTGCCAGCAGCTTATTAACAGGGAGCACTGAAGCTTTCTTT
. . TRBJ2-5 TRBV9 CASSPTSSWEETQYF TGTGCCAGCAGCCCTACTAGCAGTTGGGAAGAGACCCAGTACTTC
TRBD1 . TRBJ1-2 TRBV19 CASARSNRGLDYGYTF TGTGCCAGTGCTCGGTCTAACAGGGGGCTGGACTATGGCTACACCTTC
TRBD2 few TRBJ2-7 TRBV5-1 CASSSVAGSYEQYF TGCGCCAGCAGCTCCGTAGCGGGCTCCTACGAGCAGTACTTC
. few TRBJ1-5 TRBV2 CASIGETLNQPQHF TGTGCCAGCATCGGAGAAACCCTCAATCAGCCCCAGCATTTT
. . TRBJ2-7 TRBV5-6 CASSNPNREYEQYF TGTGCCAGCAGCAATCCCAACAGGGAATACGAGCAGTACTTC
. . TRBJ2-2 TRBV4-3 CASSQDRGGGITGELFF TGCGCCAGCAGCCAAGATAGGGGCGGCGGTATTACCGGGGAGCTGTTTTTT
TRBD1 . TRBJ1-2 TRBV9 CASSPGQVNYGYTF TGTGCCAGCAGCCCGGGACAGGTTAACTATGGCTACACCTTC
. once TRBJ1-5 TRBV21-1 CASSNGPMEGSGNQPQHF TGTGCCAGCAGCAACGGCCCCATGGAGGGCTCGGGCAATCAGCCCCAGCATTTT
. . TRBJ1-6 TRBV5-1 CASSLSLGANSPLHF TGCGCCAGCAGCTTGAGTCTGGGGGCAAATTCACCCCTCCACTTT
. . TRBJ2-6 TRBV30 CAWSPHPRFSGANVLTF TGTGCCTGGAGTCCCCACCCCAGGTTCTCTGGGGCCAACGTCCTGACTTTC
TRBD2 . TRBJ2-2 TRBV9 CASSVDGGGDTGELFF TGTGCCAGCAGCGTAGATGGCGGGGGGGACACCGGGGAGCTGTTTTTT
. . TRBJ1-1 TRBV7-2 CASSLGLSGSTEAFF TGTGCCAGCAGCTTAGGCTTATCAGGGTCCACTGAAGCTTTCTTT
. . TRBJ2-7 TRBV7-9 CASSFDSYYEQYF TGTGCCAGCAGCTTTGACAGTTATTACGAGCAGTACTTC
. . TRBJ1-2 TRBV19 CASSWVPGEIYGYTF TGTGCCAGTAGTTGGGTGCCGGGAGAGATCTATGGCTACACCTTC
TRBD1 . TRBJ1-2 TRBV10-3 CAITSKRTGRNYGYTF TGTGCCATCACCAGCAAGAGGACAGGGAGGAACTATGGCTACACCTTC
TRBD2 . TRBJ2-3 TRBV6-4 CASSVASGGTDTQYF TGTGCCAGCAGTGTGGCTAGCGGGGGCACAGATACGCAGTATTTT
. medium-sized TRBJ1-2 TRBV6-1 CASSDTGILYGYTF TGTGCCAGCTCTGACACAGGGATCCTCTATGGCTACACCTTC
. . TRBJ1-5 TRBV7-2 CASSSSGNQPQHF TGTGCCAGCAGTTCTAGCGGCAATCAGCCCCAGCATTTT
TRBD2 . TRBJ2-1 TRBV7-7 CASSLESGSLQFF TGTGCCAGCAGCTTAGAGAGCGGGAGTTTGCAGTTCTTC
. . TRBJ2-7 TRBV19 CASSLGVGAGENF TGTGCCAGTAGCCTCGGGGTCGGGGCAGGGGAAAACTTC
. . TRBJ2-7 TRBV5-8 CASSLIGTKYEQYF TGTGCCAGCAGCTTGATCGGGACAAAATACGAGCAGTACTTC
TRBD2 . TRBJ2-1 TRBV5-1 CASSFLAGGPNEQFF TGCGCCAGCAGTTTCCTAGCGGGGGGGCCGAATGAGCAGTTCTTC
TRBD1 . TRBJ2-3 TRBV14 CATGKTGVGDTQYF TGTGCCACCGGGAAGACAGGGGTTGGAGATACGCAGTATTTT
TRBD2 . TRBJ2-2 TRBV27 CASSLRPLGGGETGELFF TGTGCCAGCAGTTTAAGGCCGCTTGGCGGGGGGGAGACCGGGGAGCTGTTTTTT
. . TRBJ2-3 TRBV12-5 CACAADSTADTQYF TGTGCTTGCGCGGCGGACAGCACCGCAGATACGCAGTATTTT
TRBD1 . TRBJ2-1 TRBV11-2 CASSPRQGGNEQFF TGTGCCAGCAGCCCGAGACAGGGGGGCAATGAGCAGTTCTTC
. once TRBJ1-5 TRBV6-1 CASTGRRGRDQPQHF TGTGCCAGCACCGGAAGGAGAGGCAGAGATCAGCCCCAGCATTTT
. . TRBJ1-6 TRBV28 CASSPRPGGASYNSPLHF TGTGCCAGCAGTCCCCGACCGGGGGGCGCCTCCTATAATTCACCCCTCCACTTT
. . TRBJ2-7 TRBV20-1 CSARGVGEQYF TGCAGTGCCAGGGGAGTCGGCGAGCAGTACTTC
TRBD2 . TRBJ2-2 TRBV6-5 CASGPGLAMTGELFF TGTGCCAGCGGCCCGGGACTAGCGATGACCGGGGAGCTGTTTTTT
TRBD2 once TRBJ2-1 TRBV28 CASSSRSGSLNEQFF TGTGCCAGCAGTTCGCGGAGCGGGAGTCTGAATGAGCAGTTCTTC
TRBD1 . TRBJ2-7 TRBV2 CASSYGTGGLEGTYEQYF TGTGCCAGCAGTTATGGGACAGGGGGCTTGGAGGGGACCTACGAGCAGTACTTC
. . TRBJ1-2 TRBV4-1 CATLGQSYGYTF TGCGCCACCTTAGGACAGTCCTATGGCTACACCTTC
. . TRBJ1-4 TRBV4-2 CASSFRGATNEKLFF TGTGCCAGCAGCTTTCGAGGAGCAACTAATGAAAAACTGTTTTTT